This T cell receptor (beta chain) was captured by sequencing in a study of T cell responses to AZD1222 COVID-19 vaccine. Looking at the study overall: Second doses at about 4 or about 12 weeks were pooled.

Turning to this clone: Its antigen is as yet unknown.

CDR1 is LNHNV, CDR2 YYDKDF, per germline (reference sequence). The V and J ends lost 1 base and 6 bases respectively, with 10 bases between them. The CDR3 contains 14 residues. Only in-frame clones appear in the TCRdb table, and some are missing; sequencing was by immunoSEQ multiplex PCR. Among more than 95,000 clones, about 85% were seen once, and the ten largest hold 4% to 4.5%. The study, taken as a whole, reports: The reported proportion of spike-specific TCRs targeting unmutated variant regions was nearly half. Following two doses of AZD1222, Spike-specific TCR breadth and depth rose. Every sample of the repertoires postdated the peak T cell response.

This sequence was found in an adult in good health. The chain joins TRBV15 to TRBJ1-5; a weak D match, TRBD1 (6 bases). Sequences were derived from peripheral blood, sampled on day 0 of AZD1222 vaccination. CDR3 in DNA: TGTGCCACCAGCAGAGGCTCGGACAGTCAGCCCCAGCATTTT. It codes for CATSRGSDSQPQHF.